Listed here are 15 T cell receptor beta chains from one sample, sequenced in a study of cytomegalovirus exposure and HLA in healthy donors. PCR employed 60 Vbeta and 13 Jbeta primers. Produced via immunoSEQ multiplex PCR; TCRdb's table is partial and in-frame only. This sample has roughly 150,000 clones; approximately 70% occur once, and the top ten carry roughly 1.9%. The sequencing sample was made of PBMCs. The receptors derive from a woman in her sixties in good health and CMV-seropositive.

This clone was detected once. This chain uses TRBV6-5 with TRBJ2-7; 12 bases line up with TRBD2. Germline assignment: CDR1 MNHEY and CDR2 SVGAGI. The CDR3 consists of 15 residues. The V and J ends lost 6 bases and 2 bases, in that order; junction bases with no gene match: 5. Written as DNA, the CDR3 is TGTGCCAGCAGCCAACCTAGCGGGAGGGCCTACGAGCAGTACTTC. It specifies CASSQPSGRAYEQYF.

The genes are TRBV6-1 and TRBJ1-1; 8 nucleotides agree with TRBD1. V lost 6 bases and J lost 5; bases outside the gene matches: 8. The V gene's germline CDR1 is MNHNS and CDR2 SASEGT. The CDR3 runs 14 residues. The CDR3 sequence is CASRQGQGRTEAFF. The CDR3 DNA follows: TGTGCCAGCAGGCAAGGACAGGGTCGTACTGAAGCTTTCTTT.

The chain recombines TRBV27 with TRBJ1-1; D gene uncertain. Germline CDR1 and CDR2: MNHEY and SMNVEV (reference sequence). V lost 2 bases, J lost 4 bases, and 11 bases lay in between. This CDR3 spans 14 amino acids. The CDR3 is CASSLNLETTEAFF. CDR3 bases: TGTGCCAGCAGTTTAAACTTGGAGACCACTGAAGCTTTCTTT.

The gene calls are TRBV6-5 and TRBJ2-7; 8 nucleotides line up with TRBD2. V dropped 7 bases and J dropped 4; count of bases not matched to a gene: 12. This CDR3 contains 15 residues. Germline loops: CDR1 MNHEY, CDR2 SVGAGI. The DNA for the CDR3 is TGTGCCAGCACCTCCTTAGCGGGGCCCAGGTACGAGCAGTACTTC. It encodes CASTSLAGPRYEQYF.

The chain uses TRBV9 and TRBJ2-3; tentatively, D is TRBD1 (6 bases). The V end lost 0 bases, the J end lost 3 bases, and 14 bases lay between the germline ends. This CDR3 is 16 amino acids long. Germline loops: CDR1 SGDLS, CDR2 YYNGEE. The DNA for the CDR3 is TGTGCCAGCAGCGTAGGCACAGGGAAAAGGACAGATACGCAGTATTTT. Protein sequence: CASSVGTGKRTDTQYF.

V gene TRBV18 combines with J gene TRBJ1-1, with a possible D match to TRBD1 (5 bases). The V and J ends lost 3 bases and 3 bases respectively, with 8 bases between them. This CDR3 spans 13 amino acids. Looked up from germline, CDR1 is KGHSH and CDR2 is LQKENI. The CDR3 spells CASSPQGDTEAFF. DNA of the CDR3: TGTGCCAGCTCACCCCAAGGGGACACTGAAGCTTTCTTT.

This chain links TRBV10-2 with TRBJ2-7, with D perhaps matching TRBD1 (5 bases). The V gene lost 3 bases and the J gene lost 3 bases, with 9 bases spanning the gap. Germline CDR1 is WSHSY and CDR2 is SAAADI. The CDR3 sequence is 13 residues long. The CDR3 DNA reads as TGCGCCAGCAGTGATAGGGGAAACTACGAGCAGTACTTC. Encoded protein: CASSDRGNYEQYF.

This chain links TRBV28 with TRBJ1-4; D is unresolved. V shed 6 bases and J shed 4 bases, with 9 bases lying between them. This CDR3 contains 13 residues. CDR1 is MDHEN and CDR2 is SYDVKM in the germline V gene. CDR3 sequence: CASSRGNNEKLFF. In nucleotides, the CDR3 is TGTGCCAGCAGCCGCGGGAATAATGAAAAACTGTTTTTT.

V and J are TRBV19 and TRBJ1-1; no reliable D call. V lost 3 bases and J 7 bases, leaving 12 bases between the germline ends. The germline CDR1 and CDR2 sequences are LNHDA and SQIVND (reference sequence). CDR3 size: 13 residues. In DNA, the CDR3 is TGTGCCAGTAGTATGTTTGCTAGGAGTGAAGCTTTCTTT. Its protein product is CASSMFARSEAFF.

This clone was counted a few times. This chain uses TRBV7-3 with TRBJ2-1; D perhaps matches TRBD2 (5 bases). Per the germline V gene, CDR1 is SGHTA and CDR2 is FQGTGA. The CDR3 is 12 amino acids. V dropped 4 bases and J dropped 9 bases, with 10 bases sitting between them. The CDR3 DNA sequence: TGTGCCAGCAGCTCATACCGGGGTGAGCAGTTCTTC. It is translated as CASSSYRGEQFF.

Here the CDR3 reads CSVGDRVGTEAFF. The CDR3 nucleotides are TGCAGCGTTGGGGACAGGGTAGGGACTGAAGCTTTCTTT. V usage is TRBV29-1 and J usage is TRBJ1-1, with 9 bases matching TRBD1. Germline lookup yields CDR1 SQVTM and CDR2 ANQGSEA. J was trimmed by 5 bases and V by 4 bases; bases with no gene match: 5. This CDR3 region has 13 residues.

The chain couples TRBV27 to TRBJ1-2; 7 nucleotides match TRBD1. Losses at the gene ends were 6 bases for V and 7 bases for J; bases not matched to a gene: 8. The CDR3 is 13 residues long. Germline values: CDR1 MNHEY, CDR2 SMNVEV (reference sequence). CDR3 bases: TGTGCCAGCAGCGACCAGGGGGTGGGTGGCTACACCTTC. Its protein is CASSDQGVGGYTF.

The chain employs TRBV5-3 and TRBJ2-7; tentative D call: TRBD2 (6 bases). TRBV5-3 is filed as an ORF, its function uncertain. Between the trimmed V and J ends, which lost 3 bases and 0 bases, there was a span of 10 bases. There are 14 residues in the CDR3. CDR3 residues: CARSYGLNSYEQYF. The CDR3 DNA is TGTGCCAGAAGCTATGGACTAAACTCCTACGAGCAGTACTTC.

The J gene is TRBJ1-3, the V gene TRBV28; 8 bases agree with TRBD1. The CDR3 consists of 17 residues. From germline, CDR1 is MDHEN and CDR2 SYDVKM. The ends lost 3 bases at V and 1 base at J; junction bases unmatched: 8. CDR3: CASSFAGRGLSGNTIYF. DNA for the CDR3: TGTGCCAGCAGTTTTGCGGGCAGGGGGCTTTCTGGAAACACCATATATTTT.

Remarks on this clone: The identical CDR3 is also encoded by other nucleotide sequences in the sample. The chain employs TRBV5-1 and TRBJ2-3; D perhaps matches TRBD2 (6 bases). The germline gives CDR1 SGHRS, CDR2 YFSETQ. This CDR3 comprises 14 residues. The V end was cut by 4 bases, the J end by 0 bases, with 9 bases between. The CDR3, as DNA: TGCGCCAGCAGCGCGGGGACTAGCACAGATACGCAGTATTTT. As protein: CASSAGTSTDTQYF.